The 24 T cell receptor beta chains reported below all come from one sample, sequenced in a study of OX40 agonist ivuxolimab in advanced cancers. Sequenced by immunoSEQ multiplex PCR; TCRdb stores in-frame clones only, minus some. Among about 22,000 clones listed, about 88% were seen once. The sample was CD4+ or CD8+ T cells sorted from blood, taken in a trial of the OX40 agonist ivuxolimab. The origin of the receptors is an adult with an advanced solid tumor such as melanoma, head and neck, liver or kidney cancer.

This chain joins TRBV19 and TRBJ2-1, with D unresolved. Germline-derived CDR1 and CDR2 are LNHDA and SQIVND (reference sequence). Deletions cut 0 bases from V and 6 bases from J, with 12 bases between. The CDR3 loop spans 15 amino acids. CDR3: CASSIDHPLVNEQFF. In nucleotides, the CDR3 is TGTGCCAGTAGTATAGATCATCCCCTAGTCAATGAGCAGTTCTTC.

The V and J genes are TRBV7-6 and TRBJ2-7; the D gene could be TRBD1 or TRBD2 (5 bases each). V lost 1 base and J 3 bases, leaving 19 bases between the germline ends. The CDR3 is 17 residues long. The V gene's germline CDR1 is SGHVS and CDR2 FNYEAQ. CDR3 sequence (DNA): TGTGCCAGCAGCTTAGATATCGCTGGGACCGAGAACTACGAGCAGTACTTC. Its translation: CASSLDIAGTENYEQYF. Complete variable domain (other parts from reference TRBV7-6 and TRBJ2-7): GAGVSQSPRYKVTKRGQDVALRCDPISGHVSLYWYRQALGQGPEFLTYFNYEAQQDKSGLPNDRFSAERPEGSISTLTIQRTEQRDSAMYRCASSLDIAGTENYEQYFGPGTRLTVT.

The gene calls are TRBV20-1 and TRBJ2-1, with 7 positions matching TRBD2. The germline CDR1 and CDR2 sequences are DFQATT and SNEGSKA (reference sequence). After removal of 6 bases from V and 10 bases from J, the junction contained 6 bases not matched to a gene. This CDR3 has 11 residues. The CDR3 spells CSALGLGEQFF. CDR3 nucleotide sequence: TGCAGTGCCCTTGGACTAGGAGAGCAGTTCTTC.

CDR3 region: CASSGGQDTTIYF. The CDR3 coding sequence is TGTGCCAGCAGCGGGGGGCAGGATACCACCATATATTTT. The chain combines TRBV9 with TRBJ1-3, with TRBD1 as a possible D gene (6 bases). Trimming left V 3 bases short and J 9 bases short, with 13 bases between. Per germline, CDR1 SGDLS and CDR2 YYNGEE. The CDR3 consists of 13 residues.

The chain employs TRBV6-1 and TRBJ2-7; TRBD1 matches 7 bases. Germline CDR1 is MNHNS and CDR2 is SASEGT. The V segment lost 6 bases and the J segment 1 base; nucleotides outside the gene matches: 12. The CDR3 covers 16 residues. In DNA, the CDR3 is TGTGCCAGCAGCGAACCGAGGGGGCCAGATTCCTACGAGCAGTACTTC. Translation: CASSEPRGPDSYEQYF.

The CDR3 DNA is TGTGCCAGTACCCAGCCAGACCTAGCGGGAGTCCTTATCGGGGAGCTGTTTTTT. It codes for CASTQPDLAGVLIGELFF. This chain links TRBV19 with TRBJ2-2; 10 bases line up with TRBD2. The CDR3 loop spans 18 amino acids. Germline CDR1 LNHDA, CDR2 SQIVND (reference sequence). Trimming cost V 7 bases and J 7 bases; bases outside gene matches: 18. The full variable domain, completed using reference TRBV19 and TRBJ2-2, is DGGITQSPKYLFRKEGQNVTLSCEQNLNHDAMYWYRQDPGQGLRLIYYSQIVNDFQKGDIAEGYSVSREKKESFPLTVTSAQKNPTAFYLCASTQPDLAGVLIGELFFGEGSRLTVL.

The chain joins TRBV7-2 to TRBJ2-1; D not resolved. This CDR3 contains 14 residues. With 5 bases removed from V and 2 bases from J, the gap between germline ends came to 10 bases. Germline V gene lookup returns CDR1 SGHTA and CDR2 FQGNSA. As DNA, the CDR3 is TGTGCCAGCAGCCCCAGCCCTACCTACAATGAGCAGTTCTTC. Its protein product is CASSPSPTYNEQFF.

This chain joins TRBV5-1 and TRBJ2-7, with a tentative D call TRBD2 (6 bases). V was pared by 0 bases and J by 7 bases, with 11 bases between. CDR1 and CDR2 (germline): SGHRS, YFSETQ. CDR3 length equals 13 residues. CDR3 region: CASSLVGDWEQYF. In DNA, the CDR3 is TGCGCCAGCAGCTTGGTCGGGGACTGGGAGCAGTACTTC.

The rearrangement uses TRBV15 and TRBJ2-1; 10 nucleotides align to TRBD2. The trim removed 4 bases at V and 0 bases at J, leaving 6 bases unmatched. Germline V gene lookup returns CDR1 LNHNV and CDR2 YYDKDF (reference sequence). The CDR3 length is 17 residues. For the CDR3, the DNA is TGTGCCACCAGCACCGGACTAGCGGCAATCTCCTACAATGAGCAGTTCTTC. Its protein product is CATSTGLAAISYNEQFF.

The V call is TRBV2, the J call TRBJ1-5; 8 bases fit TRBD1. The CDR3 runs to 16 residues. Germline trimming cut 0 bases from V and 5 bases from J; bases unmatched to any gene: 6. Germline CDR1 is SNHLY and CDR2 is FYNNEI. DNA of the CDR3: TGTGCCAGCAGTGAAGCGGGTACAGGGGGGCATCAGCCCCAGCATTTT. Its translation: CASSEAGTGGHQPQHF.

This clone was seen more than once but under ten times. This sequence joins TRBV27 and TRBJ2-3, with 10 bases identical to TRBD1. This CDR3 region has 17 residues. V gave up 4 bases and J gave up 1 base; unmatched junction bases: 8. The germline V gene has CDR1 MNHEY and CDR2 SMNVEV (reference sequence). The CDR3 here is CASSSLPGTGGTDTQYF. CDR3 in DNA: TGTGCCAGCAGTTCCCTCCCCGGGACAGGGGGCACAGATACGCAGTATTTT.

The gene calls are TRBV5-4 and TRBJ1-2, with TRBD1 matching 8 bases. Trimming removed 5 bases from V and 6 bases from J; junction bases left unmatched: 9. The CDR3 contains 14 residues. Germline V CDR1 and CDR2: SGHNT, YYREEE (reference sequence). CDR3 protein: CASRDGQGIDGYTF. The CDR3, as DNA: TGTGCCAGCAGGGACGGACAGGGAATAGATGGCTACACCTTC.

The chain has TRBV27 and TRBJ2-4; D is uncertain. CDR1 is MNHEY, CDR2 SMNVEV, per germline (reference sequence). This CDR3 comprises 15 residues. Trimming left V 0 bases short and J 7 bases short, with 13 bases between. The CDR3 DNA follows: TGTGCCAGCAGTTTATCGACTGGCATGGGGAACATTCAGTACTTC. Translation: CASSLSTGMGNIQYF.

The J gene is TRBJ2-7, the V gene TRBV5-6; tentatively, D is TRBD1 or TRBD2 (6 bases each). The V end was cut by 2 bases, the J end by 0 bases, with 12 bases between. CDR3 length equals 15 residues. Germline CDR1 is SGHDT and CDR2 is YYEEEE. CDR3 sequence reads: CASSFRGQGSYEQYF. CDR3 nucleotides: TGTGCCAGCAGCTTTCGGGGGCAGGGCTCCTACGAGCAGTACTTC.

This chain joins TRBV5-1 and TRBJ2-7; D perhaps matches TRBD2 (5 bases). Germline lookup yields CDR1 SGHRS and CDR2 YFSETQ. Trimming pared 2 bases from V and 2 bases from J, leaving 8 bases between. This CDR3 is 13 amino acids long. The DNA of the CDR3 is TGCGCCAGCAGCTTTAACGGGGCCTACGAGCAGTACTTC. Translated: CASSFNGAYEQYF.

This chain uses TRBV29-1 with TRBJ1-1; 9 bases line up with TRBD1. This CDR3 has 16 residues. Germline V CDR1 and CDR2: SQVTM, ANQGSEA. Trimming cost V 6 bases and J 5 bases; bases outside gene matches: 16. The CDR3 loop is CSVQPGQGNKWTEAFF. In DNA, the CDR3 is TGCAGCGTCCAACCGGGACAGGGTAATAAATGGACTGAAGCTTTCTTT. Looking up the rest from reference TRBV29-1 and TRBJ1-1 gives the full variable domain: SAVISQKPSRDICQRGTSLTIQCQVDSQVTMMFWYRQQPGQSLTLIATANQGSEATYESGFVIDKFPISRPNLTFSTLTVSNMSPEDSSIYLCSVQPGQGNKWTEAFFGQGTRLTVV.

This sequence joins TRBV27 and TRBJ2-1, with D hard to call. V lost 4 bases, J lost 10 bases, and 11 bases lay in between. Germline V gene lookup returns CDR1 MNHEY and CDR2 SMNVEV (reference sequence). The CDR3 is 12 residues long. CDR3 nucleotide sequence: TGTGCCAGCAGTTCCGGATCTTTAGAGCAGTTCTTC. Its translation: CASSSGSLEQFF.

This chain uses TRBV30 with TRBJ1-1; the D gene is possibly TRBD1 (6 bases). Germline V gene lookup returns CDR1 GTSNPN and CDR2 SVGIG (reference sequence). CDR3 length: 14 amino acids. Trimming pared 0 bases from V and 5 bases from J, leaving 13 bases between. As DNA, the CDR3 is TGTGCCTGGAGTGTAGGGGGGGTTAGGACTGAAGCTTTCTTT. Translating it yields CAWSVGGVRTEAFF.

This chain uses TRBV27 with TRBJ2-1; 13 bases are shared with TRBD2. Germline CDR1 MNHEY, CDR2 SMNVEV (reference sequence). Trimming removed 6 bases from V and 6 bases from J; junction bases left unmatched: 5. The CDR3 sequence is 15 residues long. The CDR3 protein is CASRPGLAGLNEQFF. CDR3 nucleotide sequence: TGTGCCAGCAGACCGGGACTAGCGGGGCTCAATGAGCAGTTCTTC.

In regard to this clone: A far larger clone differs by one base, so this is likely a read error. The gene calls are TRBV4-2 and TRBJ2-7; D remains ambiguous. The CDR3 extends over 13 amino acids. Per the germline V gene, CDR1 is LGHNA and CDR2 is YNFKEQ. Trimming stripped 0 bases from V and 7 bases from J, with 10 bases between. CDR3 residues: CASSQDYLNEQYF. DNA for the CDR3: TGTGCCAGCAGCCAAGATTATCTCAATGAGCAGTACTTC.

Turning to this clone: A junction end diverges from the germline sequence, so it may reflect a read error. The V gene is TRBV6-6, the J gene TRBJ2-7; maybe TRBD1 (5 bases). This CDR3 comprises 16 residues. Germline lookup yields CDR1 MNHNY and CDR2 SVGAGI (reference sequence). The CDR3 protein is CASSYSEWTHSHEQYF. As DNA, the CDR3 is TGTGCCAGCAGTTACTCGGAGTGGACACACTCCCACGAGCAGTACTTC.

The rearrangement joins TRBV30 to TRBJ2-1, with 11 positions matching TRBD2. Per germline, CDR1 GTSNPN and CDR2 SVGIG (reference sequence). This CDR3 is built from 17 residues. V shed 1 base and J 3 bases; nucleotides not matched to a gene: 8. The CDR3 DNA sequence: TGTGCCTGGAGTGATCCCTTACTAGCGGGAGACTACAATGAGCAGTTCTTC. Translating it yields CAWSDPLLAGDYNEQFF. Filled out from reference TRBV30 and TRBJ2-1, the complete variable domain reads SQTIHQWPATLVQPVGSPLSLECTVEGTSNPNLYWYRQAAGRGLQLLFYSVGIGQISSEVPQNLSASRPQDRQFILSSKKLLLSDSGFYLCAWSDPLLAGDYNEQFFGPGTRLTVL.

This chain links TRBV2 with TRBJ2-4; the D gene is possibly TRBD2 (5 bases). The CDR3 totals 14 residues. With 3 bases removed from V and 4 bases from J, the gap between germline ends came to 10 bases. Germline CDR1 reads SNHLY; CDR2 reads FYNNEI. The CDR3 region is CASSDVIAKNIQYF. The CDR3 DNA is TGTGCCAGCAGTGACGTGATAGCGAAAAACATTCAGTACTTC.

The chain links TRBV4-3 to TRBJ2-6; TRBD2 is a possible D gene (5 bases). With 4 bases removed from V and 2 bases from J, the gap between germline ends came to 12 bases. CDR3 length: 16 residues. CDR1 is LGHNA, CDR2 YSLEER, per germline. CDR3 bases: TGCGCCAGCAGCCCGGGTTTCGGGACTGGGGCCAACGTCCTGACTTTC. Protein product: CASSPGFGTGANVLTF.